These 15 T cell receptor beta chains originate from one sample sequenced in a study of blood T cell repertoires in COVID-19. Libraries were prepared by immunoSEQ multiplex PCR; TCRdb keeps only in-frame clonotypes and omits some of them. The table lists 150,000 to 200,000 clones, approximately 86% of them singletons. Material: peripheral blood. These TCRs come from a man between 65 and 80 years old with acute or convalescent COVID-19.

The V call is TRBV5-5, the J call TRBJ2-5, with D perhaps TRBD1 (5 bases). Germline values: CDR1 SGHKS, CDR2 YYEKEE (reference sequence). The V gene lost 4 bases and the J gene lost 2 bases, with 12 bases spanning the gap. CDR3 length: 14 residues. CDR3 region: CASSNPRVQETQYF. In nucleotides, the CDR3 is TGTGCCAGCAGCAACCCCAGGGTACAAGAGACCCAGTACTTC.

This clone was seen once. The rearrangement joins TRBV28 to TRBJ1-5; a weak D match, TRBD1 (5 bases). The CDR3 has 18 amino acids. V lost 7 bases and J 1 base, leaving 23 bases between the germline ends. Germline loops: CDR1 MDHEN, CDR2 SYDVKM. DNA of the CDR3: TGTGCCAGCACCGGGGGATGGACGGTGGGCGGGAGCAATCAGCCCCAGCATTTT. This encodes CASTGGWTVGGSNQPQHF.

This chain links TRBV19 with TRBJ1-5; D is unresolved. The CDR3 extends over 14 amino acids. Germline V lookup: CDR1 LNHDA, CDR2 SQIVND (reference sequence). V was cut by 3 bases and J by 8 bases, with 14 bases left in between. The CDR3 nucleotides read TGTGCCAGTAGTATCTGGACTATATCAGAGCCCCAGCATTTT. Translating it yields CASSIWTISEPQHF.

The genes are TRBV5-1 and TRBJ2-1, with 9 bases identical to TRBD2. With 6 bases clipped from V and 1 base from J, the junction kept 11 bases outside the gene matches. The CDR3 runs to 17 residues. Germline V gene data show CDR1 as SGHRS and CDR2 as YFSETQ. The chain's CDR3 is CASKGGGDFRSYNEQFF. Here the CDR3 DNA reads TGCGCCAGCAAGGGCGGGGGGGATTTTAGGTCCTACAATGAGCAGTTCTTC.

The chain uses TRBV27 and TRBJ1-5; 8 bases align to TRBD1. V trimming: 8 bases; J trimming: 6 bases; junction bases outside the gene matches: 12. This CDR3 is 15 amino acids long. Germline V CDR1 and CDR2: MNHEY, SMNVEV (reference sequence). The chain's CDR3 is CASSQSQGAAQPQHF. The CDR3 DNA sequence: TGTGCCAGCTCCCAGAGTCAGGGGGCGGCTCAGCCCCAGCATTTT.

The V gene is TRBV4-3, the J gene TRBJ2-2, with 8 bases matching TRBD1. Losses at the gene ends were 0 bases for V and 0 bases for J; bases not matched to a gene: 6. This CDR3 has 18 residues. Germline CDR1 is LGHNA and CDR2 is YSLEER. The CDR3 DNA is TGCGCCAGCAGCCAAGATAGGGCAGGGGGCACGAACACCGGGGAGCTGTTTTTT. It translates to CASSQDRAGGTNTGELFF.

This chain joins TRBV4-2 and TRBJ2-3; TRBD1 aligns across 10 bases. Germline V gene sequence: CDR1 LGHNA, CDR2 YNFKEQ. V was pared by 1 base and J by 4 bases, with 5 bases of the junction left unmatched. The CDR3 sequence is 16 residues long. The CDR3 nucleotides read TGTGCCAGCAGCCAAGGGGGACAGGGGAGGTCAGATACGCAGTATTTT. It yields the protein CASSQGGQGRSDTQYF.

This clone has only one observation. The gene calls are TRBV4-2 and TRBJ2-7; 10 bases agree with TRBD1. The CDR3 contains 16 residues. Germline assignment: CDR1 LGHNA and CDR2 YNFKEQ. V lost 1 base and J lost 3; bases outside the gene matches: 6. DNA for the CDR3: TGTGCCAGCAGCCAAGGATCAGGACAGGGGGACTACGAGCAGTACTTC. It specifies CASSQGSGQGDYEQYF.

This clone has more than one count but fewer than ten. The CDR3 region has the DNA TGCGCCAGCAGCCAAGGACTAGCACCCTACGAGCAGTACTTC. Amino acid sequence: CASSQGLAPYEQYF. The chain recombines TRBV4-3 with TRBJ2-7; 7 bases line up with TRBD2. V was pared by 1 base and J by 2 bases, with 2 bases of the junction left unmatched. Per germline, CDR1 LGHNA and CDR2 YSLEER. The CDR3 has 14 amino acids.

The chain is built from TRBV28 and TRBJ1-5; 8 bases agree with TRBD1. The V gene end was trimmed by 3 bases and the J gene end by 6 bases; junction bases not matched to a gene: 1. CDR1 and CDR2 (germline): MDHEN, SYDVKM. The CDR3 loop spans 13 amino acids. CDR3 loop: CASSFTGGQPQHF. Here the CDR3 DNA reads TGTGCCAGCAGTTTCACAGGGGGTCAGCCCCAGCATTTT.

Turning to this clone: Other DNA variants within this sample encode the same CDR3. This rearrangement joins TRBV28 to TRBJ1-2; D not certain. This CDR3 has 12 amino acids. The ends were cut back, 1 base at V and 4 bases at J, with 4 bases in the middle. The germline V gene encodes CDR1 MDHEN and CDR2 SYDVKM. CDR3 sequence reads: CASSLSVYGYTF. CDR3 sequence (DNA): TGTGCCAGCAGTTTATCGGTCTATGGCTACACCTTC.

This chain links TRBV19 with TRBJ2-1; 11 bases map to TRBD2. Trimming removed 3 bases from V and 6 bases from J; junction bases left unmatched: 4. Germline V gives CDR1 LNHDA, CDR2 SQIVND (reference sequence). The CDR3 length is 15 residues. CDR3 nucleotides: TGTGCCAGTAGTATTAGCGGGGGGGCTTTCAATGAGCAGTTCTTC. This codes for CASSISGGAFNEQFF. The full variable domain, its missing parts supplied by reference TRBV19 and TRBJ2-1, is DGGITQSPKYLFRKEGQNVTLSCEQNLNHDAMYWYRQDPGQGLRLIYYSQIVNDFQKGDIAEGYSVSREKKESFPLTVTSAQKNPTAFYLCASSISGGAFNEQFFGPGTRLTVL.

The CDR3 DNA follows: TGTGCCAGCAGCTGGGGGGGACAGGGACTGGATGGTGAAAAACTGTTTTTT. Its translation is CASSWGGQGLDGEKLFF. V gene TRBV5-6 combines with J gene TRBJ1-4, with 9 positions matching TRBD1. The V gene's germline CDR1 is SGHDT and CDR2 YYEEEE. The CDR3 has 17 residues. Trimming at V came to 3 bases and at J to 7 bases, leaving 13 bases not matched to a gene. The whole variable domain, filled in from reference TRBV5-6 and TRBJ1-4, reads DAGVTQSPTHLIKTRGQQVTLRCSPKSGHDTVSWYQQALGQGPQFIFQYYEEEERQRGNFPDRFSGHQFPNYSSELNVNALLLGDSALYLCASSWGGQGLDGEKLFFGSGTQLSVL.

V and J are TRBV5-4 and TRBJ2-5, with TRBD1 identical over 9 bases. V lost 4 bases and J lost 2; bases outside the gene matches: 9. Germline CDR1 SGHNT, CDR2 YYREEE (reference sequence). This CDR3 has 16 amino acids. In nucleotides, the CDR3 is TGTGCCAGCAGCCCTACAGGGGGCGTCGGTCAAGAGACCCAGTACTTC. It yields the protein CASSPTGGVGQETQYF.

This chain links TRBV5-5 with TRBJ2-3; perhaps TRBD2 as D (7 bases). V lost 6 bases and J 4 bases, leaving 12 bases between the germline ends. Germline V gene data show CDR1 as SGHKS and CDR2 as YYEKEE (reference sequence). The length of the CDR3 is 13 residues. CDR3: CASMRGRADTQYF. For the CDR3, the DNA is TGTGCCAGCATGCGGGGGCGCGCAGATACGCAGTATTTT.